A selection of T cell receptor beta chains follows, all from one sample in a study of blood T cell repertoires in COVID-19. Some clones are missing from TCRdb's copy, which holds only in-frame ones; the method was immunoSEQ multiplex PCR. The profile shows approximately 70,000 clones, approximately 85% of them singletons. Sequencing was carried out using peripheral blood. The origin of the receptors is a woman at least 80 years old with active or convalescent COVID-19. Each CDR3 is given with its conserved first and last residue. The order of the fields is clone size, V gene, D gene, J gene, CDR3 protein, CDR3 DNA. A D gene is named only where the DNA matches it firmly. Only part of the rows carry a size: once, few, many, or a class if the clone is expanded.

once	TRBV11-2	TRBD1	TRBJ2-7	CASSLGDSSYEQYF	TGTGCCAGCAGCTTGGGGGACAGCTCCTACGAGCAGTACTTC
NA	TRBV6-2/TRBV6-3	NA	TRBJ1-1	CASSYPSTEAFF	TGTGCCAGCAGTTACCCTTCTACTGAAGCTTTCTTT
NA	TRBV6-5	NA	TRBJ1-3	CASSYSRVLGGNTIYF	TGTGCCAGCAGTTACTCACGGGTCCTCGGTGGAAACACCATATATTTT
NA	TRBV7-2	TRBD1	TRBJ1-5	CASSSATGRGNQPQHF	TGTGCCAGCAGCTCCGCGACAGGGAGAGGCAATCAGCCCCAGCATTTT
few	TRBV7-9	TRBD1	TRBJ1-1	CASSRTTGGENTEAFF	TGTGCCAGCAGCCGAACTACAGGGGGGGAGAACACTGAAGCTTTCTTT
NA	TRBV4-3	NA	TRBJ2-7	CASSQDGSRTYEQYF	TGCGCCAGCAGCCAAGATGGTAGCCGAACCTACGAGCAGTACTTC
NA	TRBV12-5	TRBD1	TRBJ1-2	CASGLVQSGTGGNLGYGYTF	TGTGCTAGTGGTTTGGTACAAAGCGGGACAGGGGGCAACCTTGGCTATGGCTACACCTTC
NA	TRBV9	NA	TRBJ1-2	CASSVSQDTNYGYTF	TGTGCCAGCAGCGTTTCTCAGGACACAAACTATGGCTACACCTTC
NA	TRBV6-5	NA	TRBJ1-5	CASSYLAGSNQPQHF	TGTGCCAGCAGTTACCTGGCGGGGAGCAATCAGCCCCAGCATTTT
NA	TRBV6-5	TRBD1	TRBJ1-3	CASSPQGIAGNTIYF	TGTGCCAGCAGTCCACAGGGGATAGCTGGAAACACCATATATTTT
NA	TRBV7-9	NA	TRBJ2-1	CASSLGQGNRAWFF	TGTGCCAGCAGCTTAGGGCAGGGTAACCGTGCATGGTTCTTC
once	TRBV3-1/TRBV3-2	NA	TRBJ2-7	CASSQVGSEQYF	TGTGCCAGCAGCCAAGTCGGGTCCGAGCAGTACTTC
NA	TRBV10-3	NA	TRBJ1-1	CASDTDLNTEAFF	TGTGCCAGCGACACAGATTTGAACACTGAAGCTTTCTTT
NA	TRBV12-3/TRBV12-4	NA	TRBJ1-1	CASRPAGFTEAFF	TGTGCCAGCAGACCTGCAGGGTTCACTGAAGCTTTCTTT
NA	TRBV29-1	NA	TRBJ1-2	CSVPHRGGYTF	TGCAGCGTACCACATCGCGGTGGCTACACCTTC
NA	TRBV4-3	TRBD2	TRBJ2-3	CASRSSGGNTDTQYF	TGCGCCAGCAGGAGTAGCGGGGGGAACACAGATACGCAGTATTTT
NA	TRBV21-1	NA	TRBJ2-5	CASSTLSTVAGLKETQYF	TGTGCCAGCAGCACCCTTTCGACAGTAGCGGGCCTGAAGGAGACCCAGTACTTC
NA	TRBV9	NA	TRBJ1-6	CASSLRNSPLHF	TGTGCCAGCAGCTTACGGAATTCACCCCTCCACTTT
few	TRBV3-1/TRBV3-2	TRBD1	TRBJ1-6	CASSPGTGGAGSSPLHF	TGTGCCAGCAGCCCCGGGACAGGGGGCGCGGGCTCGTCACCCCTCCACTTT
NA	TRBV28	NA	TRBJ1-6	CASREFVSPLHF	TGTGCCAGCAGGGAGTTTGTATCACCCCTCCACTTT
NA	TRBV7-2	NA	TRBJ2-7	CASSLAGGHFEQYF	TGTGCCAGCAGCTTAGCGGGGGGGCACTTCGAGCAGTACTTC
NA	TRBV19	TRBD1	TRBJ2-7	CASRRQQGAVYEQYF	TGTGCCAGTAGGAGACAACAGGGGGCCGTCTACGAGCAGTACTTC
NA	TRBV19	TRBD1	TRBJ2-2	CASKTGADTGELFF	TGTGCCAGCAAGACAGGGGCAGACACCGGGGAGCTGTTTTTT
once	TRBV5-1	NA	TRBJ2-5	CASSLFRGGVETQYF	TGCGCCAGCAGCTTATTTAGAGGGGGAGTAGAGACCCAGTACTTC
NA	TRBV2	TRBD1	TRBJ1-2	CASGGQGNYGYTF	TGTGCCAGCGGGGGACAGGGGAACTATGGCTACACCTTC
NA	TRBV5-1	NA	TRBJ2-3	CASSSTDTQYF	TGCGCCAGCAGCTCGACAGATACGCAGTATTTT
NA	TRBV10-3	NA	TRBJ2-7	CAISYQPSSYEQYF	TGTGCCATCAGTTACCAACCGAGCTCCTACGAGCAGTACTTC
NA	TRBV24-1	TRBD2	TRBJ2-1	CATSATSGANNEQFF	TGTGCCACCAGTGCGACTAGCGGGGCAAACAATGAGCAGTTCTTC
NA	TRBV2	TRBD1	TRBJ2-4	CASLEQGAKNIQYF	TGTGCCAGCCTTGAACAGGGGGCGAAGAACATTCAGTACTTC
NA	TRBV2	TRBD1	TRBJ2-3	CASKADRGHADTQYF	TGTGCCAGCAAGGCCGACAGGGGGCACGCAGATACGCAGTATTTT
NA	TRBV4-3	TRBD1	TRBJ2-7	CASSRGQGAYEQYF	TGCGCCAGCAGCCGGGGACAGGGGGCCTACGAGCAGTACTTC
NA	TRBV2	NA	TRBJ1-4	CASSDRSRYNEKLFF	TGTGCCAGCAGTGATCGGTCAAGATATAATGAAAAACTGTTTTTT
NA	TRBV29-1	NA	TRBJ2-7	CSVVGSLYEQYF	TGCAGCGTTGTGGGCAGTTTGTATGAGCAGTACTTC
few	TRBV18	TRBD1	TRBJ1-5	CASSIGGMGSNQPQHF	TGTGCCAGCTCGATAGGGGGCATGGGAAGCAATCAGCCCCAGCATTTT
NA	TRBV25-1	NA	TRBJ1-1	CASRPPSEGWTEAFF	TGTGCCAGCAGACCCCCTTCTGAGGGTTGGACTGAAGCTTTCTTT
NA	TRBV4-3	TRBD2	TRBJ2-5	CASSQDWTSDQETQYF	TGCGCCAGCAGCCAAGACTGGACTAGCGATCAAGAGACCCAGTACTTC
NA	TRBV6-5	NA	TRBJ2-5	CASSYSGGTQETQYF	TGTGCCAGCAGTTACTCGGGGGGAACCCAAGAGACCCAGTACTTC
NA	TRBV9	NA	TRBJ2-2	CASSPTGSQTGELFF	TGTGCCAGCAGCCCCACCGGTAGCCAAACCGGGGAGCTGTTTTTT
NA	TRBV19	NA	TRBJ2-7	CASSIPPRGEQYF	TGTGCCAGTAGTATCCCCCCAAGGGGCGAGCAGTACTTC
once	TRBV4-3	NA	TRBJ1-2	CASSQDRSSGDGYTF	TGCGCCAGCAGCCAAGATAGGAGCAGCGGGGATGGCTACACCTTC
NA	TRBV7-9	NA	TRBJ1-6	CASSPTTDGENSPLHF	TGTGCCAGCAGCCCGACAACGGACGGGGAAAATTCACCCCTCCACTTT
NA	TRBV11-3	TRBD2	TRBJ2-2	CASSRLGGGGTGELFF	TGTGCCAGCAGCCGCCTGGGCGGGGGGGGCACCGGGGAGCTGTTTTTT
NA	TRBV28	NA	TRBJ1-4	CARPGGKLFF	TGTGCCAGACCCGGGGGAAAACTGTTTTTT
NA	TRBV7-2	NA	TRBJ2-3	CASSLADTRGTDTQYF	TGTGCCAGCAGCTTAGCGGACACAAGGGGCACAGATACGCAGTATTTT
NA	TRBV2	NA	TRBJ2-2	CASSAGRTTNTGELFF	TGTGCCAGCAGCGCGGGACGGACAACGAACACCGGGGAGCTGTTTTTT
NA	TRBV6-5	TRBD1	TRBJ2-7	CASRYSGTGLEQYF	TGTGCCAGCAGGTATTCCGGGACAGGGCTCGAGCAGTACTTC